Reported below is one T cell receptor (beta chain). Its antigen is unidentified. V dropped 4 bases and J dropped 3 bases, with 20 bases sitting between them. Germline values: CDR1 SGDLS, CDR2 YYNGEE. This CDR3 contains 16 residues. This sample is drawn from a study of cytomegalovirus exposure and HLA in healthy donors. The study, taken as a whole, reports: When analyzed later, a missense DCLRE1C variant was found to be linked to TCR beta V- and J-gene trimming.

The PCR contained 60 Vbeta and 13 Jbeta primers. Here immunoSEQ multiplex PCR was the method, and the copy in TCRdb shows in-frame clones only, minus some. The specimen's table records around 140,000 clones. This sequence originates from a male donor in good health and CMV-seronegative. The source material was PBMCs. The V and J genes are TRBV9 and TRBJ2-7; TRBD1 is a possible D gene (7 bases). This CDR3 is CASSPRPRDSSYEQYF. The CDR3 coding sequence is TGTGCCAGCAGCCCAAGACCGCGGGACAGTAGCTACGAGCAGTACTTC.